This T cell receptor (beta chain) was captured by sequencing in a study of OX40 agonist ivuxolimab in advanced cancers. For the study at large: All patients had ivuxolimab intravenously every 2 weeks at 0.01 to 10 mg/kg.

The repertoire was sequenced with immunoSEQ multiplex PCR; TCRdb's copy has only in-frame clones and lacks some. The sample lists tens of thousands of clones; 84% were seen once. This clone was detected once. The source material was CD4+ or CD8+ T cells sorted from blood, sampled in a trial of the OX40 agonist ivuxolimab. This TCR was recovered from an adult with an advanced solid tumor such as melanoma, head and neck, liver or kidney cancer.

CDR3: CASSYSNSNQPQHF. As DNA, the CDR3 is TGTGCCAGCAGTTACTCGAATAGCAATCAGCCCCAGCATTTT. The chain has TRBV6-6 and TRBJ1-5, with D unclear. The CDR3 has 14 amino acids. Germline V lookup: CDR1 MNHNY, CDR2 SVGAGI (reference sequence). Trimming stripped 0 bases from V and 0 bases from J, with 3 bases between.